This TCR beta chain came from a study of cytomegalovirus exposure and HLA in healthy donors. General study points: Later, an analysis showed that TCR beta chains associated with HLA were more clonally expanded than others that were equally common. In a later analysis, the majority of CMV-associated beta chains seemingly showed HLA restriction. The study designated 150 to 200 TCR beta chains cytomegalovirus-associated. In a later analysis, V- and J-gene trimming of beta chains associated with a DCLRE1C missense variant, replicated independently.

The CDR3 is 14 amino acids. V shed 8 bases and J shed 2 bases, with 15 bases lying between them. Germline values: CDR1 SEHNR, CDR2 FQNEAQ (reference sequence). The PCR contained 60 Vbeta and 13 Jbeta primers. Some clones are missing from TCRdb's copy, which holds only in-frame ones; the method was immunoSEQ multiplex PCR. Its clone listing holds about 52,000 clones. Concerning this clone: Its antigen is not identified.

The gene calls are TRBV7-9 and TRBJ1-2; D may be TRBD1 (5 bases). The receptor comes from a woman between 50 and 59 years old in good health and CMV-seropositive. The sequenced sample was PBMCs. In DNA, the CDR3 is TGTGCCAGCCTAGAAAGGGCAGGGAACTATGGCTACACCTTC. It codes for CASLERAGNYGYTF.